Listed here are 12 T cell receptor beta chains from one sample, sequenced in a study of blood T cell repertoires in COVID-19. The protocol was immunoSEQ multiplex PCR, while the TCRdb copy is restricted to in-frame clones and leaves out a portion. This table holds approximately 80,000 clones, about 88% found once. The sample was peripheral blood. Receptors were obtained from a human donor in a cohort sampled during active COVID-19.

The chain couples TRBV20-1 to TRBJ1-5, with D unresolved. CDR1 and CDR2 (germline): DFQATT, SNEGSKA (reference sequence). This CDR3 region has 15 residues. Trimming took off 3 bases at V and 0 bases at J, with 12 bases between the two ends. CDR3 region: CSASAGWRSNQPQHF. The DNA of the CDR3 is TGCAGTGCTAGTGCCGGGTGGCGTAGCAATCAGCCCCAGCATTTT.

The rearrangement links TRBV5-5 to TRBJ1-6, with D uncertain. V was cut by 1 base and J by 0 bases, with 11 bases left in between. The CDR3 loop spans 17 amino acids. Germline loops: CDR1 SGHKS, CDR2 YYEKEE (reference sequence). The CDR3 coding sequence is TGTGCCAGCAGCTTGTTTTCAATTAGCTCCTATAATTCACCCCTCCACTTT. Translation: CASSLFSISSYNSPLHF.

The chain links TRBV7-9 to TRBJ1-4; perhaps TRBD1 as D (5 bases). The CDR3 totals 13 residues. CDR1 is SEHNR, CDR2 FQNEAQ, per germline (reference sequence). V lost 5 bases, J lost 8 bases, and 12 bases lay in between. CDR3 bases: TGTGCCAGCAGCCCCGACAGCTACGAAAAACTGTTTTTT. Residues: CASSPDSYEKLFF.

V usage is TRBV2 and J usage is TRBJ2-1, with a weak D call TRBD1 (6 bases). The germline gives CDR1 SNHLY, CDR2 FYNNEI. The CDR3 has 15 residues. The V end lost 6 bases, the J end lost 6 bases, and 18 bases lay between the germline ends. Here the CDR3 DNA reads TGTGCCAGCAGGGGTGGGCAGGGGAACTTCAATGAGCAGTTCTTC. This gives the protein CASRGGQGNFNEQFF. The whole variable domain, remainder taken from reference TRBV2 and TRBJ2-1, is EPEVTQTPSHQVTQMGQEVILRCVPISNHLYFYWYRQILGQKVEFLVSFYNNEISEKSEIFDDQFSVERPDGSNFTLKIRSTKLEDSAMYFCASRGGQGNFNEQFFGPGTRLTVL.

V gene TRBV28 combines with J gene TRBJ1-5; tentatively, D is TRBD1 (5 bases). This CDR3 is built from 13 residues. Deletions cut 1 base from V and 11 bases from J, with 12 bases between. Germline V gene data show CDR1 as MDHEN and CDR2 as SYDVKM. The CDR3 sequence: CASSLYMTRAQHF. The DNA of the CDR3 is TGTGCCAGCAGTTTATATATGACCAGGGCCCAGCATTTT.

The CDR3 DNA reads as TGTGCCAGCAGCTGGAGACAAGAGACCCAGTACTTC. Translation: CASSWRQETQYF. This chain joins TRBV7-9 and TRBJ2-5; D gene uncertain. Trimming took off 4 bases at V and 2 bases at J, with 5 bases between the two ends. The germline V gene encodes CDR1 SEHNR and CDR2 FQNEAQ (reference sequence). This CDR3 is built from 12 residues.

The chain couples TRBV6-5 to TRBJ1-6, with TRBD1 matching over 7 bases. This CDR3 contains 13 residues. Per the germline V gene, CDR1 is MNHEY and CDR2 is SVGAGI. V dropped 10 bases and J dropped 7; count of bases not matched to a gene: 7. CDR3 protein: CATGDRTNSPLHF. As DNA, the CDR3 is TGTGCCACCGGGGACAGAACCAATTCACCCCTCCACTTT.

This clone was seen only a few times. CDR3 in amino acids: CASSLGDRVTGELFF. The CDR3 nucleotides are TGTGCCAGCAGCTTAGGGGACAGGGTCACCGGGGAGCTGTTTTTT. J is TRBJ2-2 and V is TRBV11-2; the match to TRBD1 covers 9 bases. The V gene end was trimmed by 1 base and the J gene end by 4 bases; junction bases not matched to a gene: 1. The CDR3 is 15 amino acids. Germline assignment: CDR1 SGHAT and CDR2 FQNNGV.

The chain recombines TRBV2 with TRBJ1-4; TRBD1 aligns across 7 bases. The CDR3 length is 16 residues. V was pared by 3 bases and J by 1 base, with 5 bases of the junction left unmatched. CDR1 is SNHLY and CDR2 is FYNNEI in the germline V gene. This chain's CDR3 is CASSETGSGTNEKLFF. CDR3 sequence (DNA): TGTGCCAGCAGTGAGACAGGGTCGGGAACTAATGAAAAACTGTTTTTT.

This chain links TRBV7-2 with TRBJ2-7, with 13 bases aligning to TRBD2. V gave up 1 base and J gave up 3 bases; unmatched junction bases: 0. The length of the CDR3 is 15 residues. CDR1 and CDR2 from the germline V gene are SGHTA and FQGNSA. Here the CDR3 reads CASSLGLAGGYEQYF. CDR3 bases: TGTGCCAGCAGCTTAGGACTAGCGGGGGGCTACGAGCAGTACTTC.

The rearrangement joins TRBV28 to TRBJ1-1; possibly TRBD1 for D (5 bases). The CDR3 contains 16 residues. The V gene's germline CDR1 is MDHEN and CDR2 SYDVKM. V lost 6 bases and J lost 6, with 23 bases in between. Here the CDR3 reads CASSLTPVRVVPEAFF. The CDR3 bases are TGTGCCAGCAGCTTAACTCCGGTCAGGGTGGTCCCTGAAGCTTTCTTT.

This clone was seen only a few times. The chain uses TRBV27 and TRBJ1-2; D not resolved. Germline CDR1 MNHEY, CDR2 SMNVEV (reference sequence). The ends were cut back, 3 bases at V and 2 bases at J, with 7 bases in the middle. The CDR3 loop spans 13 amino acids. The CDR3 nucleotides are TGTGCCAGCAGTTTTTCCGTAAACTATGGCTACACCTTC. Encoded protein: CASSFSVNYGYTF.